The next 16 T cell receptor beta chains were all read from a single sample in a study of Ad26.COV2.S vaccination and SARS-CoV-2 variants. Treatment: approximately 18 received Ad26.COV2.S at low or high dose, single or two shots; roughly 5 received placebo; per-sample allocation not given. On day 63 after the first injection, vaccine and placebo recipients gave samples. Using immunoSEQ multiplex PCR, the repertoire was profiled, and TCRdb retains in-frame clones only, with some absent. The sample has about 260,000 clones, 87% seen once. The source material was peripheral blood, sampled in a trial of Ad26.COV2.S vaccine versus placebo. The receptors here all came from a person aged 18-60 years who received the Ad26.COV2.S COVID-19 vaccine or a placebo.

The gene calls are TRBV19 and TRBJ1-1; D perhaps matches TRBD1 (6 bases). The CDR3 spans 13 residues. Germline V CDR1 and CDR2: LNHDA, SQIVND (reference sequence). V was clipped by 5 bases and J by 6 bases, with 13 bases between them. The CDR3 here is CASSSRGSAEAFF. In DNA form, the CDR3 reads TGTGCCAGTAGTTCGAGGGGGTCAGCTGAAGCTTTCTTT.

This chain links TRBV4-1 with TRBJ2-3, with TRBD2 as a possible D gene (6 bases). The CDR3 is 13 residues long. Trimming stripped 4 bases from V and 4 bases from J, with 9 bases between. Germline CDR1 is MGHRA and CDR2 is YSYEKL. CDR3 nucleotides: TGCGCCAGCAGCCGGGGGGATGCAGATACGCAGTATTTT. Its translation is CASSRGDADTQYF.

The chain links TRBV9 to TRBJ1-6, with 8 bases lining up with TRBD1. V dropped 3 bases and J dropped 9; count of bases not matched to a gene: 2. There are 13 residues in the CDR3. Per germline, CDR1 SGDLS and CDR2 YYNGEE. CDR3 nucleotide sequence: TGTGCCAGCAGCGGGACAGGGTCTTCACCCCTCCACTTT. It codes for CASSGTGSSPLHF.

The chain combines TRBV11-3 with TRBJ2-5, with a weak D call TRBD1 (6 bases). This CDR3 region has 16 residues. CDR1 and CDR2 (germline): SGHNT, YENEEA. With 5 bases removed from V and 2 bases from J, the gap between germline ends came to 18 bases. For the CDR3, the DNA is TGTGCCAGCAGCCCGGACCAACGGACAGAGCAAGAGACCCAGTACTTC. Encoded protein: CASSPDQRTEQETQYF.

The J gene is TRBJ2-3, the V gene TRBV7-2; D gene uncertain. This CDR3 region has 11 residues. CDR1 is SGHTA, CDR2 FQGNSA, per germline. The V gene lost 1 base and the J gene lost 7 bases, with 3 bases spanning the gap. CDR3 DNA sequence: TGTGCCAGCAGCTTAGGATATACGCAGTATTTT. It yields the protein CASSLGYTQYF. Variable domain in full (rest from reference TRBV7-2 and TRBJ2-3): GAGVSQSPSNKVTEKGKDVELRCDPISGHTALYWYRQSLGQGLEFLIYFQGNSAPDKSGLPSDRFSAERTGGSVSTLTIQRTQQEDSAVYLCASSLGYTQYFGPGTRLTVL.

This clone has only a few counts. The V and J genes are TRBV5-4 and TRBJ2-2; D is perhaps TRBD2 (6 bases). The length of the CDR3 is 15 residues. V lost 2 bases to trimming and J lost 5 bases, with 13 bases between them. CDR1 is SGHNT, CDR2 YYREEE, per germline (reference sequence). The CDR3 here is CASSFVVAGTGELFF. DNA of the CDR3: TGTGCCAGCAGCTTCGTTGTCGCGGGAACCGGGGAGCTGTTTTTT.

The V call is TRBV7-9, the J call TRBJ1-2; D is undetermined. Germline CDR1 and CDR2: SEHNR and FQNEAQ (reference sequence). The CDR3 is made up of 11 amino acids. With 2 bases removed from V and 6 bases from J, the gap between germline ends came to 4 bases. The CDR3 is CASSLRHGYTF. CDR3 sequence (DNA): TGTGCCAGCAGCTTACGGCATGGCTACACCTTC.

This chain joins TRBV11-2 and TRBJ2-3; 11 bases are shared with TRBD2. CDR3 length: 16 residues. Unmatched junction bases numbered 4, after V lost 5 bases and J lost 0 bases. CDR1 SGHAT and CDR2 FQNNGV come from the germline V gene. CDR3 sequence (DNA): TGTGCCAGCAGCCCTTGGACTAGCGGGAGCACAGATACGCAGTATTTT. Protein product: CASSPWTSGSTDTQYF.

The chain carries TRBV6-2 or TRBV6-3 and TRBJ2-2; D remains unclear. CDR3 length: 12 amino acids. Germline loops: CDR1 MNHEY, CDR2 SVGEGT. Trimming took off 5 bases at V and 0 bases at J, with 1 base between the two ends. The CDR3 region is CASSPNTGELFF. As DNA, the CDR3 is TGTGCCAGCAGTCCGAACACCGGGGAGCTGTTTTTT.

This chain uses TRBV3-1 (or the pseudogene TRBV3-2) with TRBJ2-1; 12 bases align to TRBD2. CDR3 length: 17 amino acids. In germline, CDR1 is LGHDT, CDR2 YNNKEL (reference sequence). After removal of 4 bases from V and 3 bases from J, the junction contained 7 bases not matched to a gene. CDR3 sequence reads: CASSLSRLAGDYNEQFF. Written as DNA, the CDR3 is TGTGCCAGCAGCCTTAGCCGACTAGCGGGGGACTACAATGAGCAGTTCTTC.

This rearrangement joins TRBV5-1 to TRBJ2-7; TRBD2 might be the D (5 bases). CDR3 length: 15 residues. V lost 2 bases to trimming and J lost 0 bases, with 12 bases between them. The V gene's germline CDR1 is SGHRS and CDR2 YFSETQ. The CDR3 reads CASSFGGPSSYEQYF. The CDR3 nucleotides read TGCGCCAGCAGCTTTGGCGGGCCTAGCTCCTACGAGCAGTACTTC.

The chain links TRBV7-2 to TRBJ2-1; D is possibly TRBD2 (5 bases). V dropped 5 bases and J dropped 4 bases, with 9 bases sitting between them. Per germline, CDR1 SGHTA and CDR2 FQGNSA. CDR3 size: 13 residues. The DNA for the CDR3 is TGTGCCAGCAGCACTCTAGCATACAATGAGCAGTTCTTC. Amino acids: CASSTLAYNEQFF.

The rearrangement joins TRBV28 to TRBJ2-1; TRBD2 aligns across 8 bases. Germline V CDR1 and CDR2: MDHEN, SYDVKM. Trimming cost V 6 bases and J 7 bases; bases outside gene matches: 8. This CDR3 has 14 residues. CDR3 sequence: CASSRGGRENEQFF. The CDR3 nucleotides are TGTGCCAGCAGCCGCGGGGGGCGGGAGAATGAGCAGTTCTTC. Based on the CDR3 plus reference TRBV28 and TRBJ2-1, the full variable domain is DVKVTQSSRYLVKRTGEKVFLECVQDMDHENMFWYRQDPGLGLRLIYFSYDVKMKEKGDIPEGYSVSREKKERFSLILESASTNQTSMYLCASSRGGRENEQFFGPGTRLTVL.

This rearrangement joins TRBV5-1 to TRBJ1-2; D remains unclear. V lost 4 bases and J 5 bases, leaving 18 bases between the germline ends. The CDR3 extends over 15 amino acids. Germline V gives CDR1 SGHRS, CDR2 YFSETQ. The chain's CDR3 is CASSPWSGPAYGYTF. The CDR3 region has the DNA TGCGCCAGCAGCCCCTGGAGCGGTCCGGCTTATGGCTACACCTTC.

This clone has just a few counts. V gene TRBV5-1 combines with J gene TRBJ2-3, with D possibly being TRBD2 (6 bases). Trimming cost V 0 bases and J 1 base, with 12 bases left between them. The CDR3 sequence is 16 residues long. In germline, CDR1 is SGHRS, CDR2 YFSETQ. The CDR3: CASSLEASSGTDTQYF. CDR3 nucleotides: TGCGCCAGCAGCTTGGAAGCGTCTAGCGGCACAGATACGCAGTATTTT.

The chain carries TRBV3-1 (or the pseudogene TRBV3-2) and TRBJ1-2; D uncertain. The CDR3 loop spans 17 amino acids. V was clipped by 0 bases and J by 0 bases, with 14 bases between them. The germline gives CDR1 LGHDT, CDR2 YNNKEL (reference sequence). The CDR3 DNA follows: TGTGCCAGCAGCCAAGATCGCGGGAGAGTAGCTAACTATGGCTACACCTTC. Its protein product is CASSQDRGRVANYGYTF.